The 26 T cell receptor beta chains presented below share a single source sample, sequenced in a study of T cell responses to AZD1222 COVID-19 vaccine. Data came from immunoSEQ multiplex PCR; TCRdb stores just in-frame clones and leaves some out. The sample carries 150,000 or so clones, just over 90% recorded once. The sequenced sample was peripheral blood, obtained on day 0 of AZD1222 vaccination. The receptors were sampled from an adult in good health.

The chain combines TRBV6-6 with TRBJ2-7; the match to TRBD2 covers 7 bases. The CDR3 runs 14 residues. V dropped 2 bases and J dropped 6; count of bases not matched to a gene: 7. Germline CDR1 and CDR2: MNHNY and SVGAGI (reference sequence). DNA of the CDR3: TGTGCCAGCAGTTACGCCCGGGGAGGGGTCGAGCAGTACTTC. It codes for CASSYARGGVEQYF.

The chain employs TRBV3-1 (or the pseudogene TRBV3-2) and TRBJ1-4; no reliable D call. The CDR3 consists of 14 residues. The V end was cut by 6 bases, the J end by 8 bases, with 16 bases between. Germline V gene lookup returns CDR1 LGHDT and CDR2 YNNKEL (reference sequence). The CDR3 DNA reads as TGTGCCAGCAGTTTGTTCTCGAGAAGGGAAAAACTGTTTTTT. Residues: CASSLFSRREKLFF.

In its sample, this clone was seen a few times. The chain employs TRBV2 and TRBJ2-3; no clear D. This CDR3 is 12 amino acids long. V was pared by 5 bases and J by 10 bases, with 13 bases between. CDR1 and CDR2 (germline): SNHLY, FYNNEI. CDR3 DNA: TGTGCCAGCAGTCGAGCCAGGTCGGCGCAGTATTTT. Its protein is CASSRARSAQYF.

The chain's CDR3 is CASSLDLAGGNTGELFF. CDR3 sequence (DNA): TGTGCCAGCAGCTTGGATTTAGCGGGGGGGAACACCGGGGAGCTGTTTTTT. J is TRBJ2-2 and V is TRBV5-6; 10 bases are a match to TRBD2. From germline, CDR1 is SGHDT and CDR2 YYEEEE. This CDR3 spans 17 amino acids. The V segment lost 0 bases and the J segment 1 base; nucleotides outside the gene matches: 3.

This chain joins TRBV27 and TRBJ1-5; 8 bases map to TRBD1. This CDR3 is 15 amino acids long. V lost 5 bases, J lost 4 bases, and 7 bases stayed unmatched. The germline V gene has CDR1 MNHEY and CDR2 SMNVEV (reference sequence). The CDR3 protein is CASSVRQGFNQPQHF. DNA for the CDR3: TGTGCCAGCAGTGTCCGACAGGGGTTTAATCAGCCCCAGCATTTT.

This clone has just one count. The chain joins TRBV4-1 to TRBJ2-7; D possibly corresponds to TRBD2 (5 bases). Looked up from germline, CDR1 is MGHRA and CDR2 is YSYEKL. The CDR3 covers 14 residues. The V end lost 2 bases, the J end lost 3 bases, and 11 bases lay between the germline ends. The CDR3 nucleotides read TGCGCCAGCAGCCAACTTCCTAGCCGCTACGAGCAGTACTTC. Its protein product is CASSQLPSRYEQYF.

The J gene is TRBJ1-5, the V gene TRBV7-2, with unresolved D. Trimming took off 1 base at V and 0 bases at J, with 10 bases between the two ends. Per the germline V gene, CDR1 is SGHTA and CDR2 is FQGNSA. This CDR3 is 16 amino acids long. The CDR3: CASSLGRLSSNQPQHF. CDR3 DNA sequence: TGTGCCAGCAGCTTAGGGAGGTTGAGTAGCAATCAGCCCCAGCATTTT.

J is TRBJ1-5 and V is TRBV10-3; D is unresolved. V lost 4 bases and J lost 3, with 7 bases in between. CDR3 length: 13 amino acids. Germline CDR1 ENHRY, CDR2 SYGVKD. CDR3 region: CAISAGYNQPQHF. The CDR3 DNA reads TGTGCCATCAGTGCGGGGTACAATCAGCCCCAGCATTTT.

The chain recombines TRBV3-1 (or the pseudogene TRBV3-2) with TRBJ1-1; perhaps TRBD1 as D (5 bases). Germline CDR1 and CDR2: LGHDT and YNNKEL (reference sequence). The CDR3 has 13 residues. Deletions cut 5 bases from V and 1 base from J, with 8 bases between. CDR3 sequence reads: CASSTGQNTEAFF. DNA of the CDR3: TGTGCCAGCAGCACAGGACAGAACACTGAAGCTTTCTTT.

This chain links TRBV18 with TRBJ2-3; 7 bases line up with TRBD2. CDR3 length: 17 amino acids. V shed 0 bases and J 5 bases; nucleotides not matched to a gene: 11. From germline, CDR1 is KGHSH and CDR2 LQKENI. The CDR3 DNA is TGTGCCAGCTCACCACCGCTGCTAGGTCTAGCGGAAGATACGCAGTATTTT. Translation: CASSPPLLGLAEDTQYF. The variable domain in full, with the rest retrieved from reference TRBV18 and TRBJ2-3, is NAGVMQNPRHLVRRRGQEARLRCSPMKGHSHVYWYRQLPEEGLKFMVYLQKENIIDESGMPKERFSAEFPKEGPSILRIQQVVRGDSAAYFCASSPPLLGLAEDTQYFGPGTRLTVL.

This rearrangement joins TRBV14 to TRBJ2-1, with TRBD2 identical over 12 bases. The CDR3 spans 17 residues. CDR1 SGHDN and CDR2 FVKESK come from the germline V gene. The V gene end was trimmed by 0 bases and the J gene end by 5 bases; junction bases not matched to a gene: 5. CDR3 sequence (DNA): TGTGCCAGCAGCCAAGAACTAGCGGGGGGACCGCACAATGAGCAGTTCTTC. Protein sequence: CASSQELAGGPHNEQFF. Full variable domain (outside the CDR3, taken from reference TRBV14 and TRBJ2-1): EAGVTQFPSHSVIEKGQTVTLRCDPISGHDNLYWYRRVMGKEIKFLLHFVKESKQDESGMPNNRFLAERTGGTYSTLKVQPAELEDSGVYFCASSQELAGGPHNEQFFGPGTRLTVL.

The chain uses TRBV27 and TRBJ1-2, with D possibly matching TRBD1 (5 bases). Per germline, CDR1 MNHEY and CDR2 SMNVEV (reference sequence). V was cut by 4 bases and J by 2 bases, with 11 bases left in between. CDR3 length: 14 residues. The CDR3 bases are TGTGCCAGCAGTTCGCCTCGGGACAACTATGGCTACACCTTC. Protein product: CASSSPRDNYGYTF.

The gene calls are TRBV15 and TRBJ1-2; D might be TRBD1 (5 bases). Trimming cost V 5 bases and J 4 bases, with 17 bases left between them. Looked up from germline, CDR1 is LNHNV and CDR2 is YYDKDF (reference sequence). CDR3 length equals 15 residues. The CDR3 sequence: CATSRPETVGYGYTF. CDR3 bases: TGTGCCACCAGCCGCCCCGAGACAGTAGGCTATGGCTACACCTTC. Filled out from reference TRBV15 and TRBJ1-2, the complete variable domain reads DAMVIQNPRYQVTQFGKPVTLSCSQTLNHNVMYWYQQKSSQAPKLLFHYYDKDFNNEADTPDNFQSRRPNTSFCFLDIRSPGLGDTAMYLCATSRPETVGYGYTFGSGTRLTVV.

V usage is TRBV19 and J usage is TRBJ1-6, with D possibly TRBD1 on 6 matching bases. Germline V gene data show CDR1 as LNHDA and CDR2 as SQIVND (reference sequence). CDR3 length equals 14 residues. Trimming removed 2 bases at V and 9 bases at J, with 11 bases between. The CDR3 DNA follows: TGTGCCAGTAGTATACAGGGGACCCGTTCACCCCTCCACTTT. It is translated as CASSIQGTRSPLHF.

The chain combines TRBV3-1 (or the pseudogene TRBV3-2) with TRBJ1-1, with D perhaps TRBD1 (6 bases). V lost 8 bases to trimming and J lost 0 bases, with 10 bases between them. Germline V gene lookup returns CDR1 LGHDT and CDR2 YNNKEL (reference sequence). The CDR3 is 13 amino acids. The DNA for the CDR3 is TGTGCCAGCGGTTCAGGGGTGAACACTGAAGCTTTCTTT. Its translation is CASGSGVNTEAFF.

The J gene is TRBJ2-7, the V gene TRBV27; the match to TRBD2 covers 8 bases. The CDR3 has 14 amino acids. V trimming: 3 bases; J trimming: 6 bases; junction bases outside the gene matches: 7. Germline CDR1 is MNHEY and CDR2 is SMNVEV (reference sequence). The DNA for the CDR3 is TGTGCCAGCAGTTTTGAGCGGGGGTCCCGCGAGCAGTACTTC. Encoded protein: CASSFERGSREQYF.

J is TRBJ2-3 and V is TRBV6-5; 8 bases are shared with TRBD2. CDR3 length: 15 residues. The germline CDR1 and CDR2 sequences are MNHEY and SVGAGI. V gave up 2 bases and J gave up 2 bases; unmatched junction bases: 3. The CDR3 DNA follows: TGTGCCAGCAGTTACGGGCGGGGGGCCACAGATACGCAGTATTTT. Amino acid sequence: CASSYGRGATDTQYF.

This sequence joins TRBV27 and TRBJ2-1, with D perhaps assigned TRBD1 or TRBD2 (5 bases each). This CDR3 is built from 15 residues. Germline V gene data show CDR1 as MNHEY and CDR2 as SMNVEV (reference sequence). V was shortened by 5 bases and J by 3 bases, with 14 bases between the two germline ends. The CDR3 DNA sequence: TGTGCCAGCAGTCAGGGACCTCCTTTCTACAATGAGCAGTTCTTC. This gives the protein CASSQGPPFYNEQFF.

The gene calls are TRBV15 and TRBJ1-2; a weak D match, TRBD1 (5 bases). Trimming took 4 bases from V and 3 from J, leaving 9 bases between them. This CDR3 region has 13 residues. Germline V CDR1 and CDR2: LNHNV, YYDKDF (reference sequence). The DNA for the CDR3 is TGTGCCACCAGCACCGGGGGTGACTATGGCTACACCTTC. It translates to CATSTGGDYGYTF.

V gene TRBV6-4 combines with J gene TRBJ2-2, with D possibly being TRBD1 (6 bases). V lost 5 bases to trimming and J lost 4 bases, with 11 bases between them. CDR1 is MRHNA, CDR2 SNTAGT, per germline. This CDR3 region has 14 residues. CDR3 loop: CASSILGGTGELFF. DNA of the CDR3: TGTGCCAGCAGTATTCTAGGGGGCACCGGGGAGCTGTTTTTT.

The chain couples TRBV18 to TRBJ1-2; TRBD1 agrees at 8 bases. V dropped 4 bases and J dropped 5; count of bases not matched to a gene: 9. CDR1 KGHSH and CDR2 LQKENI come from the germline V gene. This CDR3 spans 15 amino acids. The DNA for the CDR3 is TGTGCCAGCTCACGATCGACGGACAGGGCGTATGGCTACACCTTC. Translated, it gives CASSRSTDRAYGYTF.

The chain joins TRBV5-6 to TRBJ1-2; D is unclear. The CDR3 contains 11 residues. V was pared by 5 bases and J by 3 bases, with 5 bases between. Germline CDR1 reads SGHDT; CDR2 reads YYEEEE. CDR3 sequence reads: CASRLYYGYTF. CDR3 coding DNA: TGTGCCAGCAGGTTATACTATGGCTACACCTTC.

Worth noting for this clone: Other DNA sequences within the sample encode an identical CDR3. This CDR3 reads CASSSFTGNYGYTF. The CDR3 nucleotides are TGTGCCAGCAGCTCATTCACTGGGAACTATGGCTACACCTTC. The chain recombines TRBV28 with TRBJ1-2; no firm D call. The germline V and J ends were trimmed by 6 bases and 2 bases, with 13 bases remaining between them. Germline V gives CDR1 MDHEN, CDR2 SYDVKM. The CDR3 is 14 residues long.

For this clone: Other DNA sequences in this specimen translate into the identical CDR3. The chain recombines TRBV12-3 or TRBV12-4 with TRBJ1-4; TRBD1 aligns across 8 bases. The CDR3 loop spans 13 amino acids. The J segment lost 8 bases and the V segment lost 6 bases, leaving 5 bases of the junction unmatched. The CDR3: CASRQGAREKLFF. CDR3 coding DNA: TGTGCCAGCAGGCAGGGGGCGCGCGAAAAACTGTTTTTT.

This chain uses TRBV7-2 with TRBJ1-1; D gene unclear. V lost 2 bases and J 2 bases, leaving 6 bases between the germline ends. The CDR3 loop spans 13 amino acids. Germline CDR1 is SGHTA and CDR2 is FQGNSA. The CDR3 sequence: CASSLNGNTEAFF. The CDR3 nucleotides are TGTGCCAGCAGCTTAAACGGCAACACTGAAGCTTTCTTT.

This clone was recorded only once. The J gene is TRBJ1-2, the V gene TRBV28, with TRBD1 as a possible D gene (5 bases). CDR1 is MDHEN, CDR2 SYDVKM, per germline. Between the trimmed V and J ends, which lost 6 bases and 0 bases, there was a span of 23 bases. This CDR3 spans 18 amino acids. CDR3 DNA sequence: TGTGCCAGCAGGAAATTGGGACTGATATCTACTGCTAACTATGGCTACACCTTC. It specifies CASRKLGLISTANYGYTF.